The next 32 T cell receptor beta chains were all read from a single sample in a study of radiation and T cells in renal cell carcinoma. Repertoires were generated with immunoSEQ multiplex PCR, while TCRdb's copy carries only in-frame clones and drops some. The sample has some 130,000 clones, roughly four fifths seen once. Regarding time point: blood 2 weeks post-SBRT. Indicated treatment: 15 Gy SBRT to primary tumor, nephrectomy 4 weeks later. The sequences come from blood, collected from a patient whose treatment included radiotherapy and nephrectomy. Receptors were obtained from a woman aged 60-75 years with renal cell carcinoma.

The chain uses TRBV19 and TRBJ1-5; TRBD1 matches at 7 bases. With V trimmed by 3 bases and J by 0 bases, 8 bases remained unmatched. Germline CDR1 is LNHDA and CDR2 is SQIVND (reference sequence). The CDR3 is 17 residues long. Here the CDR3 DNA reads TGTGCCAGTAGTATTGGCGGGACAGTTCATAGCAATCAGCCCCAGCATTTT. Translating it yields CASSIGGTVHSNQPQHF.

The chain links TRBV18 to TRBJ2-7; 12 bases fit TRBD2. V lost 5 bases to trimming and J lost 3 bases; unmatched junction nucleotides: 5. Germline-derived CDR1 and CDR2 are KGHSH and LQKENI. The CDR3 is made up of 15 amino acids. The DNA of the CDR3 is TGTGCCAGCTCATTCGGACTAGCGGGAAACTACGAGCAGTACTTC. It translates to CASSFGLAGNYEQYF. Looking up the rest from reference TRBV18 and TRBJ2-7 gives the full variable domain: NAGVMQNPRHLVRRRGQEARLRCSPMKGHSHVYWYRQLPEEGLKFMVYLQKENIIDESGMPKERFSAEFPKEGPSILRIQQVVRGDSAAYFCASSFGLAGNYEQYFGPGTRLTVT.

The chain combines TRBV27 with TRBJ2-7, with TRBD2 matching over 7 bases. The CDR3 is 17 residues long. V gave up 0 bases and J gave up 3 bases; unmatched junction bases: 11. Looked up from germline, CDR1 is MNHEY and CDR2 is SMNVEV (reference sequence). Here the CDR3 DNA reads TGTGCCAGCAGTTTATCGCGGGGGAGGGGAAAACGCTACGAGCAGTACTTC. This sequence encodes CASSLSRGRGKRYEQYF.

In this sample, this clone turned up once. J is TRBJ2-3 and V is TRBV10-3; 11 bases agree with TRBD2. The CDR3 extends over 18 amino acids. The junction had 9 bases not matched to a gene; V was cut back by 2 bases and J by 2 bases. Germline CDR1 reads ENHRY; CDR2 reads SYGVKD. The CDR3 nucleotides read TGTGCCATCAGTGAGGGGGGGGCTAGCGGGAGGTACACAGATACGCAGTATTTT. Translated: CAISEGGASGRYTDTQYF.

The DNA for the CDR3 is TGCGCCAGCAGCTTGGGCACAAGCTCTGGGGCCAACGTCCTGACTTTC. Amino acids: CASSLGTSSGANVLTF. The chain uses TRBV5-1 and TRBJ2-6; D is unresolved. Trimming took off 0 bases at V and 0 bases at J, with 7 bases between the two ends. Germline CDR1 and CDR2: SGHRS and YFSETQ. The CDR3 consists of 16 residues.

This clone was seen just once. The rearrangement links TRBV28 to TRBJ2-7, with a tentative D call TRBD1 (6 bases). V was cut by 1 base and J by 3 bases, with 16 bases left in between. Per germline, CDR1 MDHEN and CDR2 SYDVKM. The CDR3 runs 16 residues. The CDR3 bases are TGTGCCAGCAGTTTATTGGGAACAGGGACGGACTACGAGCAGTACTTC. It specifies CASSLLGTGTDYEQYF.

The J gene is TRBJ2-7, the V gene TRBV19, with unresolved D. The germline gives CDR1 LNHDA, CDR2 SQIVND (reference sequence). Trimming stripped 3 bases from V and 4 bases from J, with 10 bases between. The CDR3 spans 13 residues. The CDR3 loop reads CASSIGNLYEQYF. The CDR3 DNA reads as TGTGCCAGTAGTATTGGTAACCTTTACGAGCAGTACTTC.

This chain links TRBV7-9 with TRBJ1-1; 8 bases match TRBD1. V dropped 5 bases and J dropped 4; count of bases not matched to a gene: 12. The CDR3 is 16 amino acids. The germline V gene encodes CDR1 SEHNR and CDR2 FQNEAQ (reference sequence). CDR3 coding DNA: TGTGCCAGCAGCCAAGGGACAGGCCTGGTGGGCACTGAAGCTTTCTTT. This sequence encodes CASSQGTGLVGTEAFF.

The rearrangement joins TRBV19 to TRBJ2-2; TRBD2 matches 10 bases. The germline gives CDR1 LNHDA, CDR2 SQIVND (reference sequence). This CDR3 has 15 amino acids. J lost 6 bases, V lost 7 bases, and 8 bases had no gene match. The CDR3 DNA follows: TGTGCCAGTAATTCCCCCCTAGCGGGGGCCGGGGAGCTGTTTTTT. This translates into CASNSPLAGAGELFF.

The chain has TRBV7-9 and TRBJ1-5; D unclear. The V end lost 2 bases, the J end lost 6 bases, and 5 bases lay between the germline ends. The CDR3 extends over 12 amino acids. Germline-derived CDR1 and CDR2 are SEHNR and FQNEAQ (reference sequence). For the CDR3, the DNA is TGTGCCAGCAGCTTAAACGGTCAGCCCCAGCATTTT. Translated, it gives CASSLNGQPQHF.

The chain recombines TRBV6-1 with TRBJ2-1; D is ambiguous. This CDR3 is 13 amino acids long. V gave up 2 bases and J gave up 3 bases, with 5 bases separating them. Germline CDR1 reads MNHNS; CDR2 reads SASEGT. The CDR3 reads CASSELVYNEQFF. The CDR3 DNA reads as TGTGCCAGCAGTGAACTAGTCTACAATGAGCAGTTCTTC.

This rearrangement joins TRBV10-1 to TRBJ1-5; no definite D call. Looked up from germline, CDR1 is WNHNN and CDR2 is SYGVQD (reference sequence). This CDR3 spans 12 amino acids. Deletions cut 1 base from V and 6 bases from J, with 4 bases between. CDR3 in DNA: TGCGCCAGCAGTGAGTGGAGTCAGCCCCAGCATTTT. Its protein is CASSEWSQPQHF.

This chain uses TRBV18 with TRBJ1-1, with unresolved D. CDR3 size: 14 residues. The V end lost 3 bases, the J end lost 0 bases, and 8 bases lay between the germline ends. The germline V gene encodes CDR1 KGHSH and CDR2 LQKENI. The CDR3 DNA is TGTGCCAGCTCACCGGAAGTTATGAACACTGAAGCTTTCTTT. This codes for CASSPEVMNTEAFF.

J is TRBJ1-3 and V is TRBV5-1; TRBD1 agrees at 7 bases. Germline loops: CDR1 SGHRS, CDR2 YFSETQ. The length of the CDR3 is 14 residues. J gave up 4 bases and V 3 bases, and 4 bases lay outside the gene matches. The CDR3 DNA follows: TGCGCCAGCAGCTCCACAGGGGAAGGAAACACCATATATTTT. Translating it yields CASSSTGEGNTIYF.

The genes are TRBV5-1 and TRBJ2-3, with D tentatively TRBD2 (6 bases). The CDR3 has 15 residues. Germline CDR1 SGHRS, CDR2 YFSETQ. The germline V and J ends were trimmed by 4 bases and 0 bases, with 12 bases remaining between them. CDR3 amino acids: CASSISGASTDTQYF. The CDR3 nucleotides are TGCGCCAGCAGCATTAGCGGAGCTAGCACAGATACGCAGTATTTT.

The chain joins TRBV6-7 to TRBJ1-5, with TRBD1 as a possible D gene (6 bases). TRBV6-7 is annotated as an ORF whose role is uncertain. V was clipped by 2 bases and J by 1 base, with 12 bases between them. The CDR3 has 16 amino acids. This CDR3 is CASSYPQGTSNQPQHF. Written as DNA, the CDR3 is TGTGCCAGCAGTTACCCCCAGGGGACCAGCAATCAGCCCCAGCATTTT.

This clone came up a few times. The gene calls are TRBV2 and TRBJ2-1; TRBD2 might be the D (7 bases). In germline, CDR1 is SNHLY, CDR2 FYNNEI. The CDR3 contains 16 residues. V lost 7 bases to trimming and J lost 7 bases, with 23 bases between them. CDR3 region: CASTLEGEGFWNEQFF. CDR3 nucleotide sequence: TGTGCCAGCACGCTTGAGGGGGAGGGATTTTGGAATGAGCAGTTCTTC.

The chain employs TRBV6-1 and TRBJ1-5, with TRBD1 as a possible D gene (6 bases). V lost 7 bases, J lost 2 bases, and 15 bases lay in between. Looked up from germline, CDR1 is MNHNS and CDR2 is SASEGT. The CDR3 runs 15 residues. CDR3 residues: CASKGGGRGNQPQHF. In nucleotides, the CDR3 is TGTGCCAGCAAAGGTGGGGGGCGAGGCAATCAGCCCCAGCATTTT.

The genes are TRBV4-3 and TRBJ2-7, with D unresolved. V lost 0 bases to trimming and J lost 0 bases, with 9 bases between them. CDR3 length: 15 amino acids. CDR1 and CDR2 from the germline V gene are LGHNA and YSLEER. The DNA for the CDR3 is TGCGCCAGCAGCCAAGATACCACCTCCTCCTACGAGCAGTACTTC. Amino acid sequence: CASSQDTTSSYEQYF.

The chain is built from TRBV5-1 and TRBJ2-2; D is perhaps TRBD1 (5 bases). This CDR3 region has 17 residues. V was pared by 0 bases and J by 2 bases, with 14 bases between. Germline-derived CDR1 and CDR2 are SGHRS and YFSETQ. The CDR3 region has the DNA TGCGCCAGCAGCTTGGATGGGCAGGGTTCAAACACCGGGGAGCTGTTTTTT. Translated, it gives CASSLDGQGSNTGELFF.

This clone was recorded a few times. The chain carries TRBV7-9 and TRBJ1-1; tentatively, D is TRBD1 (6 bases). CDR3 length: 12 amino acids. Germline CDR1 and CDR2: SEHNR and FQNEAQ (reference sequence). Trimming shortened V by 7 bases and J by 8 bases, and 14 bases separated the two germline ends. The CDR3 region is CASTPLGQEAFF. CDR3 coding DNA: TGTGCCAGCACCCCTTTAGGACAGGAAGCTTTCTTT.

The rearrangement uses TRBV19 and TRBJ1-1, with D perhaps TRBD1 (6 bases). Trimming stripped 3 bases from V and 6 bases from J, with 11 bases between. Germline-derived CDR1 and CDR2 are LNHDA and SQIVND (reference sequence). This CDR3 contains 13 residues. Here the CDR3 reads CASSIATGSEAFF. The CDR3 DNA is TGTGCCAGTAGTATCGCCACAGGGTCTGAAGCTTTCTTT.

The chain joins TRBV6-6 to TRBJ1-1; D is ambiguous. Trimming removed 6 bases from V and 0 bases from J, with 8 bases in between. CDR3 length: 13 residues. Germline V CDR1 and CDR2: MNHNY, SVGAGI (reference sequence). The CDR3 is CASSPQLNTEAFF. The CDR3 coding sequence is TGTGCCAGCAGCCCCCAATTGAACACTGAAGCTTTCTTT.

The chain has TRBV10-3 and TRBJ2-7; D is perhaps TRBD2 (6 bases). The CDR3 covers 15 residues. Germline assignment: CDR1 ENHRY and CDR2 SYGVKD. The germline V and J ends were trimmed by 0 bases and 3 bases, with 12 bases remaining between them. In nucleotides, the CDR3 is TGTGCCATCAGTGAGTCATGGGGGGTAGTCTACGAGCAGTACTTC. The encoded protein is CAISESWGVVYEQYF.

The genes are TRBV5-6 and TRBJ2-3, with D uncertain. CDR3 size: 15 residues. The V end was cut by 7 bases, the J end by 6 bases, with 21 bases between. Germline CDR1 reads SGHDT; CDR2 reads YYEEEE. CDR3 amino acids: CASSLRAGVRDTQYF. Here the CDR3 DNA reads TGTGCCAGCTCGCTACGGGCAGGCGTAAGGGATACGCAGTATTTT.

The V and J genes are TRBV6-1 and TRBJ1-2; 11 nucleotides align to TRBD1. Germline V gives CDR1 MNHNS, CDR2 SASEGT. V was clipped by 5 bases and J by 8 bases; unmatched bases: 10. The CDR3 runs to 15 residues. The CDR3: CASSPGDRGSYGYTF. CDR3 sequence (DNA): TGTGCCAGCAGTCCCGGGGACAGGGGGTCCTACGGCTACACCTTC.

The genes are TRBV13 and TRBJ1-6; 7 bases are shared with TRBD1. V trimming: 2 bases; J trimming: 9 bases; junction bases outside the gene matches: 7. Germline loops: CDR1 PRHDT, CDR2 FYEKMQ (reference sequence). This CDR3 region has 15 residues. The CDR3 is CASSLKQGNSSPLHF. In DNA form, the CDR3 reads TGTGCCAGCAGCTTAAAACAGGGGAATTCTTCACCCCTCCACTTT.

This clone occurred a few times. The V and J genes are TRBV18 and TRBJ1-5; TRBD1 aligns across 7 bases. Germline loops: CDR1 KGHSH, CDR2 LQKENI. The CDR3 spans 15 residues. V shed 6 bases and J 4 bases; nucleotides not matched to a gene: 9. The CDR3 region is CASSPVQGWNQPQHF. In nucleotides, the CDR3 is TGTGCCAGCTCGCCTGTACAGGGGTGGAATCAGCCCCAGCATTTT.

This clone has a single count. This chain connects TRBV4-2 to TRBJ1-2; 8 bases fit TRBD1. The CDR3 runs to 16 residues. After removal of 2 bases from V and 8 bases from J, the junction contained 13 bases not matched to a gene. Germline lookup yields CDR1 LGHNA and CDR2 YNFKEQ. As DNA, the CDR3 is TGTGCCAGCAGCCAATCCTTGATAGGACAGGGCCGGGGCTACACCTTC. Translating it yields CASSQSLIGQGRGYTF.

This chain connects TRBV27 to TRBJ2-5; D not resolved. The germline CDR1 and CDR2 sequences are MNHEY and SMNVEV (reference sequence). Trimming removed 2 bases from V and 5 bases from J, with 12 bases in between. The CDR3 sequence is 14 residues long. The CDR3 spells CASSLDRAQETQYF. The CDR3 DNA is TGTGCCAGCAGTTTAGACCGAGCTCAGGAGACCCAGTACTTC.

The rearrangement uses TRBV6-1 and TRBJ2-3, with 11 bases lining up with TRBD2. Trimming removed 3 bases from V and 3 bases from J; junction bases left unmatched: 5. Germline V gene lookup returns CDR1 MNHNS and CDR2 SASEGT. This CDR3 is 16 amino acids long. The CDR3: CASSERLAGGTDTQYF. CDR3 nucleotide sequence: TGTGCCAGCAGTGAGCGCCTAGCGGGAGGAACAGATACGCAGTATTTT.

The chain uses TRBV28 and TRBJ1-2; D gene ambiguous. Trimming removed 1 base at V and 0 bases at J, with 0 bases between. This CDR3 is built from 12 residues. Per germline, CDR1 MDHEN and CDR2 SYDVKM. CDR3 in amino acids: CASSLSNYGYTF. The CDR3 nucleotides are TGTGCCAGCAGTTTATCTAACTATGGCTACACCTTC.